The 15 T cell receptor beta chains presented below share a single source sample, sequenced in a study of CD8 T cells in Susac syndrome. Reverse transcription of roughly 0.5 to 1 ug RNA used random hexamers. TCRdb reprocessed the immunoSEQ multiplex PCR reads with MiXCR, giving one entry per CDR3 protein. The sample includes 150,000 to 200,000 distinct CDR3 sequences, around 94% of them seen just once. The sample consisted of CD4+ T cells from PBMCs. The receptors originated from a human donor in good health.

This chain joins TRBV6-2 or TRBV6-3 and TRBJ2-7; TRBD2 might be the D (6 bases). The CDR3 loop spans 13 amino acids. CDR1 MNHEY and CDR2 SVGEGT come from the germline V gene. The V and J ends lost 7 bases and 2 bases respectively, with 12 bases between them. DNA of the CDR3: TGTGCCAGCAAATTTAGCGGAGCCTACGAGCAGTACTTC. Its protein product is CASKFSGAYEQYF.

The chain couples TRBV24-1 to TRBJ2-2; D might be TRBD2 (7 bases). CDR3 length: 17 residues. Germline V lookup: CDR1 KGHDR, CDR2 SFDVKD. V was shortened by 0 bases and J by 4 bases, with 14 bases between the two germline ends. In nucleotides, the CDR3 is TGTGCCACCAGTGATTTGCTCCGGGGAGGGGGCACCGGGGAGCTGTTTTTT. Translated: CATSDLLRGGGTGELFF.

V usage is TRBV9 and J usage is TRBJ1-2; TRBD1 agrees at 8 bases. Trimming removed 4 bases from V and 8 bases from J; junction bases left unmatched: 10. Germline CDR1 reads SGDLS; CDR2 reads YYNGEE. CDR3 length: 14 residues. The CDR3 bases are TGTGCCAGCAGCCCTCAGGGGGCCAGCCGGGGCTACACCTTC. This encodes CASSPQGASRGYTF.

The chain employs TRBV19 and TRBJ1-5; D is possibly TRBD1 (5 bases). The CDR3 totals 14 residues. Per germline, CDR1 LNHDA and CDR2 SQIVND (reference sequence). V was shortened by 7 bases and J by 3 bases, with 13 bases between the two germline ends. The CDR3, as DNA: TGTGCCAGTACCGGACGGGGCCTCAATCAGCCCCAGCATTTT. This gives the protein CASTGRGLNQPQHF.

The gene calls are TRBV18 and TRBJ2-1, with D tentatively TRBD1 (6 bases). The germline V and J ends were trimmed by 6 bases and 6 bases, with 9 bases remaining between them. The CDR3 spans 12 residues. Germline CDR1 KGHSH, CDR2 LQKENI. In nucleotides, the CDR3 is TGTGCCAGCTCCGGACAGAGCAATGAGCAGTTCTTC. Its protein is CASSGQSNEQFF.

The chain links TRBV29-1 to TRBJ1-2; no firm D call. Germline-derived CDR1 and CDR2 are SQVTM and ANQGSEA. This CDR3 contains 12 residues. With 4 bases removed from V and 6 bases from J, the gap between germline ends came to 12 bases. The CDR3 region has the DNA TGCAGCGTTGTCTCTTTGCCTGATGGCTACACCTTC. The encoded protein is CSVVSLPDGYTF.

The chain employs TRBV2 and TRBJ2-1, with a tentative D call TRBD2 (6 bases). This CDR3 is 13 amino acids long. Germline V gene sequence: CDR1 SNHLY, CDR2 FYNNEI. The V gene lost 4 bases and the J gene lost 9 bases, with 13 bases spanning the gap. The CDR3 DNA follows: TGTGCCAGCAGTGTTTCCGGGAGCGGTGAGCAGTTCTTC. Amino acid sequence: CASSVSGSGEQFF.

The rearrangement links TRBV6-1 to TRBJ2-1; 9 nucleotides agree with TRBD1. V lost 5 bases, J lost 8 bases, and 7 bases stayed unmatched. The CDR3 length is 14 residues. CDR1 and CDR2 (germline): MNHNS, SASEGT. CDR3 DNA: TGTGCCAGCAGTACCGGGACAGGGCTGTATGAGCAGTTCTTC. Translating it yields CASSTGTGLYEQFF.

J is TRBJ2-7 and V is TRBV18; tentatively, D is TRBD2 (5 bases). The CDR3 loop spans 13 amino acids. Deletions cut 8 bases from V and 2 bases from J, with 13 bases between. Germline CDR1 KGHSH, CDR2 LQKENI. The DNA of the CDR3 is TGTGCCAGCCAACTCGGACTTCCCTACGAGCAGTACTTC. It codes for CASQLGLPYEQYF.

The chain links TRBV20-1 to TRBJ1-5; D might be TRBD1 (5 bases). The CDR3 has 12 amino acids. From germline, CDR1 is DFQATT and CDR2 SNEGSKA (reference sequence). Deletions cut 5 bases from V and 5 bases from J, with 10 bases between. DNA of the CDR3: TGCAGTGCTGCCAGGGTGGATCAGCCCCAGCATTTT. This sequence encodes CSAARVDQPQHF.

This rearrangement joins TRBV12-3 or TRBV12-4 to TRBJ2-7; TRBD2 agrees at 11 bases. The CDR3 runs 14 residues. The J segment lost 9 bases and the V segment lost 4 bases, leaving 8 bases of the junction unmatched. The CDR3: CASSWPSGGSVQYF. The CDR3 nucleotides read TGTGCCAGCAGTTGGCCTAGCGGGGGGTCGGTGCAGTACTTC.

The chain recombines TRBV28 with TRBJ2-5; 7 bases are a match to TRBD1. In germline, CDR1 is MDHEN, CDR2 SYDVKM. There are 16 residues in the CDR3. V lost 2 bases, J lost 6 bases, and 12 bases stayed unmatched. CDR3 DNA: TGTGCCAGCAGTTTAGCCGGGACAGTTCCTCAACAGACCCAGTACTTC. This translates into CASSLAGTVPQQTQYF.

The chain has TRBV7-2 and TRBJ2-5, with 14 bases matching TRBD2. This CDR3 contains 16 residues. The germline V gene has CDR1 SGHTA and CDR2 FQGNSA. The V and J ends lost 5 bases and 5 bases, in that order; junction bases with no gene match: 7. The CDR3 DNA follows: TGTGCCAGCAGCCCCGGACTAGCGGGGGGACTTGAGACCCAGTACTTC. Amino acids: CASSPGLAGGLETQYF.

The CDR3 reads CASSPRDTAYEQYF. In DNA, the CDR3 is TGTGCCAGCAGCCCTCGGGACACCGCCTACGAGCAGTACTTC. V is TRBV9 and J is TRBJ2-7; TRBD1 might be the D (6 bases). The CDR3 covers 14 residues. From germline, CDR1 is SGDLS and CDR2 YYNGEE. V dropped 4 bases and J dropped 2 bases, with 13 bases sitting between them.

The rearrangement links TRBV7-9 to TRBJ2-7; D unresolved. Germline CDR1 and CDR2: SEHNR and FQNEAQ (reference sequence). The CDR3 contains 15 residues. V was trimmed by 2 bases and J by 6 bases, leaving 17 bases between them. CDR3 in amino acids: CASSLLEGALGEQYF. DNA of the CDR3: TGTGCCAGCAGCTTACTGGAAGGTGCCCTGGGCGAGCAGTACTTC.